Reported below is one T cell receptor beta chain. Antigen unknown. CDR1 is MNHEY and CDR2 is SVGEGT in the germline V gene. Losses at the gene ends were 8 bases for V and 5 bases for J; bases not matched to a gene: 10. The CDR3 covers 14 residues. The record originates from a study of T cell repertoires in cytomegalovirus infection. Across the study: Recently identified HLA-C-restricted CMV epitopes were among the peptides used. CMV infection plus the matching HLA type was flagged by public TCR beta signatures. Findings of the study overall: HLA-C-restricted CMV-specific TCR beta clonotypes prevailed in the ex vivo response. People with CMV and the relevant HLA were identified by cumulative public TCR beta family frequency.

One entry per CDR3 protein, called by TCRdb with MiXCR from the reads. Of some 560,000 distinct CDR3 sequences listed, roughly 43% are singletons. The clonotype originates from a human donor in good health (CMV status not recorded). Some clones in this sample may be carry-over from other donors' samples. The chain is built from TRBV6-2 or TRBV6-3 and TRBJ2-7, with TRBD1 identical over 9 bases. The specimen was cultured PBMCs, collected from culture after CMV antigen stimulation. The DNA of the CDR3 is TGTGCCAGCCTTACTCGGGACAGGGTAGACGAGCAGTACTTC. Its translation: CASLTRDRVDEQYF.